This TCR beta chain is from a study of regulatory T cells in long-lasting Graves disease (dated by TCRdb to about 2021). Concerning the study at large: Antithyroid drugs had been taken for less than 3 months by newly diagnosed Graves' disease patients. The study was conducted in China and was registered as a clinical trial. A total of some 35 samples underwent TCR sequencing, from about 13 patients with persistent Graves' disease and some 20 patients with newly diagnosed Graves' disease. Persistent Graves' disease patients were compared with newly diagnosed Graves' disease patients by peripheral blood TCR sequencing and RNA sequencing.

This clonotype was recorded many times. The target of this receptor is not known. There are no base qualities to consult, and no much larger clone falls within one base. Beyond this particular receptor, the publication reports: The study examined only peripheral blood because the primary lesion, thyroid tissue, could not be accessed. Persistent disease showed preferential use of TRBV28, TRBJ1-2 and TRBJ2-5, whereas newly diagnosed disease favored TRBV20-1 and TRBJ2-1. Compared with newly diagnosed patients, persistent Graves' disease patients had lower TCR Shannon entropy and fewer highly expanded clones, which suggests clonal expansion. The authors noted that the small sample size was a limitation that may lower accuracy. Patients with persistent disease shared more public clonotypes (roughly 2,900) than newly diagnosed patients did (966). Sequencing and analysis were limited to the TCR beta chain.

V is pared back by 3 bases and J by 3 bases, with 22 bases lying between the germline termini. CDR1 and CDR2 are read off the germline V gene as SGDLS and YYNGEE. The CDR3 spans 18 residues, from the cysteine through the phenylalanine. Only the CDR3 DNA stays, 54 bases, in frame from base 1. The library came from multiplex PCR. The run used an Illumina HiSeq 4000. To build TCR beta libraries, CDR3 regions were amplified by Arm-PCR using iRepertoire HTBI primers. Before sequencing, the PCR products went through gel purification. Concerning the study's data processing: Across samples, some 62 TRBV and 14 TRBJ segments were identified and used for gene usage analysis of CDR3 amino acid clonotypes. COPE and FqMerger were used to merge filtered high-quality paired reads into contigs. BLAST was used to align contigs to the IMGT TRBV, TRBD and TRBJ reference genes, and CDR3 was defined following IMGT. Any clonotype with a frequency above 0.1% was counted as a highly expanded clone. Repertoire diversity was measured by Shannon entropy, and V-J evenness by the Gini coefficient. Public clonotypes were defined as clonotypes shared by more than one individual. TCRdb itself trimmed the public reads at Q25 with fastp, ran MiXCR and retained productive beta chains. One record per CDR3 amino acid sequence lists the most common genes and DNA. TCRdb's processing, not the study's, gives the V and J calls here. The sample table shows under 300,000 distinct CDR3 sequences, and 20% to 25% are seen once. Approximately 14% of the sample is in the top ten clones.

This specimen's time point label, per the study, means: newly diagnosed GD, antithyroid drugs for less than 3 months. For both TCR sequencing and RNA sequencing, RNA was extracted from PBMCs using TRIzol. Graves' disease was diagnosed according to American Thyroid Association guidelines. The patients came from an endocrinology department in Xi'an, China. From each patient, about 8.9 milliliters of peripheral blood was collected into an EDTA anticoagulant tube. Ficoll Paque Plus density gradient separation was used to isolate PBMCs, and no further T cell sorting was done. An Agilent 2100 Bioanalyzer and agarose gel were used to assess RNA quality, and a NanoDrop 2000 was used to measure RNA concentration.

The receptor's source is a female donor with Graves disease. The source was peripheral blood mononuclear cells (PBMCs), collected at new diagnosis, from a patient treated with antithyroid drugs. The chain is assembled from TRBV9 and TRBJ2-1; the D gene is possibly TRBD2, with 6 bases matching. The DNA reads TGTGCCAGCAGCGACGACCCGAGGTCGCGGGATGTCTACAATGAGCAGTTCTTC. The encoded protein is CASSDDPRSRDVYNEQFF. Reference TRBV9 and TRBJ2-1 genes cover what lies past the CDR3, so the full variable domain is DSGVTQTPKHLITATGQRVTLRCSPRSGDLSVYWYQQSLDQGLQFLIQYYNGEERAKGNILERFSAQQFPDLHSELNLSSLELGDSALYFCASSDDPRSRDVYNEQFFGPGTRLTVL.